The 22 T cell receptor beta chains in this list originate from one sample, sequenced in a study of blood T cell repertoires in COVID-19. Repertoires were generated with immunoSEQ multiplex PCR, while TCRdb's copy carries only in-frame clones and drops some. This sample has 15,000 to 20,000 clones, with nearly 90% found just once. The specimen was peripheral blood. These receptors were obtained from a man in his sixties with active COVID-19.

This clone has more than one count but fewer than ten. The chain is built from TRBV25-1 and TRBJ2-3, with D possibly TRBD1 on 5 matching bases. CDR3 length equals 15 residues. CDR1 is MGHDK, CDR2 SYGVNS, per germline. V lost 1 base to trimming and J lost 4 bases, with 12 bases between them. The CDR3 region has the DNA TGTGCCAGCAGTGAATCAAGGGGATTGGCAGATACGCAGTATTTT. Amino acids: CASSESRGLADTQYF.

The V call is TRBV28, the J call TRBJ1-6, with 8 bases fitting TRBD1. J was trimmed by 10 bases and V by 6 bases; bases with no gene match: 17. The CDR3 contains 17 residues. Germline V gives CDR1 MDHEN, CDR2 SYDVKM. The DNA for the CDR3 is TGTGCCAGCAGCTCCCCCCGGGACAGGATTGCGCGGTCACCCCTCCACTTT. Protein: CASSSPRDRIARSPLHF.

V is TRBV19 and J is TRBJ1-2; possible D gene TRBD1, 6 bases. Looked up from germline, CDR1 is LNHDA and CDR2 is SQIVND (reference sequence). This CDR3 has 16 amino acids. Trimming removed 5 bases from V and 2 bases from J, with 18 bases in between. The CDR3 nucleotides read TGTGCCAGTAGTGCCAGAAGAAGGACAGAGAACTATGGCTACACCTTC. This gives the protein CASSARRRTENYGYTF.

The chain is built from TRBV15 and TRBJ2-3; 7 bases fit TRBD1. The CDR3 totals 14 residues. Germline V gene data show CDR1 as LNHNV and CDR2 as YYDKDF (reference sequence). With V trimmed by 0 bases and J by 11 bases, 8 bases remained unmatched. The DNA for the CDR3 is TGTGCCACCAGCAGAGACTTCAGGGGGTCGGAGCAGTATTTT. Protein product: CATSRDFRGSEQYF.

This clone has only a few counts. This chain uses TRBV11-2 with TRBJ2-6, with 8 nucleotides matching TRBD1. The germline CDR1 and CDR2 sequences are SGHAT and FQNNGV. This CDR3 spans 19 amino acids. The V segment lost 3 bases and the J segment 0 bases; nucleotides outside the gene matches: 10. The CDR3 DNA follows: TGTGCCAGCAGCTTTCCCTTCAGGGGGCGGTACTCTGGGGCCAACGTCCTGACTTTC. Translating it yields CASSFPFRGRYSGANVLTF.

The V and J genes are TRBV30 and TRBJ1-2; tentatively, D is TRBD1 (5 bases). Germline assignment: CDR1 GTSNPN and CDR2 SVGIG (reference sequence). The V gene lost 0 bases and the J gene lost 4 bases, with 18 bases spanning the gap. The CDR3 totals 16 residues. The CDR3 protein is CAWSVRVGRLVYGYTF. In DNA, the CDR3 is TGTGCCTGGAGTGTACGAGTGGGGCGTCTGGTCTATGGCTACACCTTC.

The V and J genes are TRBV6-5 and TRBJ2-7; TRBD1 is a possible D gene (7 bases). The CDR3 has 15 residues. Germline V gives CDR1 MNHEY, CDR2 SVGAGI. Trimming took 6 bases from V and 4 from J, leaving 19 bases between them. CDR3 bases: TGTGCCAGCAGGACAGGTCAGGGGGGTCATTACGAGCAGTACTTC. Translation: CASRTGQGGHYEQYF.

The chain carries TRBV5-4 and TRBJ2-1; 10 nucleotides agree with TRBD2. Germline values: CDR1 SGHNT, CDR2 YYREEE (reference sequence). The trim removed 0 bases at V and 6 bases at J, leaving 3 bases unmatched. The CDR3 has 15 residues. CDR3 sequence (DNA): TGTGCCAGCAGCTTGGATTCTAGCGGGAGCAATGAGCAGTTCTTC. Its translation: CASSLDSSGSNEQFF.

This clone is judged medium-sized. The rearrangement links TRBV27 to TRBJ2-7; TRBD2 matches at 11 bases. This CDR3 comprises 13 residues. J was trimmed by 11 bases and V by 4 bases; bases with no gene match: 7. CDR1 is MNHEY and CDR2 is SMNVEV in the germline V gene (reference sequence). In DNA form, the CDR3 reads TGTGCCAGCAGTTCCGTAGCGGGAGGGCCGGAGTACTTC. It encodes CASSSVAGGPEYF.

The chain combines TRBV6-1 with TRBJ1-6; TRBD1 aligns across 7 bases. Germline assignment: CDR1 MNHNS and CDR2 SASEGT. This CDR3 spans 17 amino acids. J lost 9 bases, V lost 4 bases, and 15 bases had no gene match. The CDR3 sequence is CASSVNLVGGQTSPLHF. The CDR3 coding sequence is TGTGCCAGCAGTGTGAACTTGGTAGGGGGCCAAACTTCACCCCTCCACTTT.

V gene TRBV5-1 combines with J gene TRBJ2-5, with 8 bases fitting TRBD2. The CDR3 contains 15 residues. V trimming: 1 base; J trimming: 2 bases; junction bases outside the gene matches: 4. Per germline, CDR1 SGHRS and CDR2 YFSETQ. CDR3 amino acids: CASSLQAGVQETQYF. The CDR3 nucleotides read TGCGCCAGCAGCTTGCAAGCGGGGGTACAAGAGACCCAGTACTTC. The variable domain in full, with the rest retrieved from reference TRBV5-1 and TRBJ2-5, is KAGVTQTPRYLIKTRGQQVTLSCSPISGHRSVSWYQQTPGQGLQFLFEYFSETQRNKGNFPGRFSGRQFSNSRSEMNVSTLELGDSALYLCASSLQAGVQETQYFGPGTRLLVL.

The chain links TRBV19 to TRBJ2-7; 7 nucleotides agree with TRBD1. From germline, CDR1 is LNHDA and CDR2 SQIVND (reference sequence). Trimming at V came to 0 bases and at J to 5 bases, leaving 7 bases not matched to a gene. The CDR3 runs 15 residues. CDR3 in amino acids: CASSIDRTGVDEQYF. The CDR3, as DNA: TGTGCCAGTAGTATAGATCGAACAGGGGTTGACGAGCAGTACTTC.

CDR3 nucleotide sequence: TGCGCCAGCAGCCTGGAGACTAGCGGGGGGGAGACCCAGTACTTC. Translation: CASSLETSGGETQYF. The rearrangement links TRBV4-1 to TRBJ2-5; 13 nucleotides match TRBD2. This CDR3 comprises 15 residues. With V trimmed by 4 bases and J by 5 bases, 4 bases remained unmatched. Germline lookup yields CDR1 MGHRA and CDR2 YSYEKL.

The chain joins TRBV7-9 to TRBJ2-1, with 8 bases lining up with TRBD2. V lost 5 bases, J lost 6 bases, and 12 bases stayed unmatched. Looked up from germline, CDR1 is SEHNR and CDR2 is FQNEAQ (reference sequence). CDR3 length: 16 amino acids. CDR3 amino acids: CASSQPTSGKVNEQFF. The CDR3 coding sequence is TGTGCCAGCAGCCAACCAACTAGCGGCAAGGTCAATGAGCAGTTCTTC.

The chain recombines TRBV2 with TRBJ2-5, with TRBD1 matching over 10 bases. This CDR3 is built from 14 residues. With V trimmed by 5 bases and J by 4 bases, 4 bases remained unmatched. The germline CDR1 and CDR2 sequences are SNHLY and FYNNEI. CDR3 nucleotides: TGTGCCAGCAGTAGACAGGGGGCCGGAGAGACCCAGTACTTC. It yields the protein CASSRQGAGETQYF.

This chain connects TRBV10-3 to TRBJ1-2; maybe TRBD1 (6 bases). Trimming cost V 0 bases and J 0 bases, with 11 bases left between them. Per the germline V gene, CDR1 is ENHRY and CDR2 is SYGVKD. This CDR3 contains 16 residues. CDR3 in DNA: TGTGCCATCAGTGAGTCGAAGGACAGCTCTAACTATGGCTACACCTTC. This codes for CAISESKDSSNYGYTF.

This chain joins TRBV4-3 and TRBJ1-2; 7 nucleotides align to TRBD1. Germline-derived CDR1 and CDR2 are LGHNA and YSLEER. The CDR3 runs to 16 residues. The V and J ends lost 1 base and 3 bases, in that order; junction bases with no gene match: 8. The CDR3 DNA reads as TGCGCCAGCAGCCAAGTTGGGACAGCTAGATACTATGGCTACACCTTC. As protein: CASSQVGTARYYGYTF.

The chain couples TRBV7-3 to TRBJ1-6; D may be TRBD1 (6 bases). The germline V gene encodes CDR1 SGHTA and CDR2 FQGTGA. V was clipped by 7 bases and J by 5 bases, with 18 bases between them. CDR3 length: 16 amino acids. The CDR3 nucleotides are TGTGCCAGCACCGAGGGGGGGCCCGGGAATAATTCACCCCTCCACTTT. Amino acid sequence: CASTEGGPGNNSPLHF.

This rearrangement joins TRBV6-2 or TRBV6-3 to TRBJ2-3; D gene uncertain. Trimming shortened V by 4 bases and J by 0 bases, and 11 bases separated the two germline ends. Germline CDR1 and CDR2: MNHEY and SVGEGT. CDR3 length: 15 amino acids. In DNA form, the CDR3 reads TGTGCCAGCAGTTCTCGCGGTACTAGCACAGATACGCAGTATTTT. This translates into CASSSRGTSTDTQYF.

This CDR3 is CASSTQPGQGTEAFF. DNA for the CDR3: TGTGCCAGCAGTACACAACCGGGACAGGGCACTGAAGCTTTCTTT. The chain links TRBV6-4 to TRBJ1-1, with 9 bases lining up with TRBD1. With 5 bases clipped from V and 4 bases from J, the junction kept 8 bases outside the gene matches. Germline V gene data show CDR1 as MRHNA and CDR2 as SNTAGT. This CDR3 spans 15 amino acids.

This clone was detected only once. The chain combines TRBV3-1 (or the pseudogene TRBV3-2) with TRBJ2-5; 10 bases map to TRBD2. The CDR3 extends over 16 amino acids. The germline V gene encodes CDR1 LGHDT and CDR2 YNNKEL (reference sequence). Germline trimming cut 4 bases from V and 1 base from J; bases unmatched to any gene: 6. CDR3 in amino acids: CASSLRTSGAQETQYF. In nucleotides, the CDR3 is TGTGCCAGCAGCCTACGGACTAGCGGAGCCCAAGAGACCCAGTACTTC.

The V and J genes are TRBV5-1 and TRBJ2-3; 7 bases align to TRBD1. V lost 2 bases and J lost 1; bases outside the gene matches: 4. The CDR3 contains 15 residues. CDR1 is SGHRS, CDR2 YFSETQ, per germline. CDR3 sequence (DNA): TGCGCCAGCAGCTTTACAGGGGACCGCACAGATACGCAGTATTTT. Its translation: CASSFTGDRTDTQYF.